The TCR beta chain described here comes from a study of CD8 T cells in ankylosing spondylitis. Study-wide results and caveats: In ankylosing spondylitis blood, a motif of roughly 8 highly homologous TCR beta variants appeared characteristic.

The CDR3 consists of 15 residues. Germline V gives CDR1 SGHRS, CDR2 YFSETQ. V was clipped by 3 bases and J by 1 base; unmatched bases: 5. TCRdb analysed the 5' RACE reads with MiXCR anew, one entry per CDR3 protein. The data contain a few hundred thousand distinct CDR3 sequences, 15% to 20% of them singletons. This clonotype showed up just a few times. As yet, its antigen is unknown. Material for sequencing was blood, either unsorted or a sorted T cell fraction (not recorded which). The chain links TRBV5-1 to TRBJ1-1; TRBD1 agrees at 8 bases. This receptor was identified in a male donor with ankylosing spondylitis. CDR3 nucleotides: TGCGCCAGCAGCTCCAGACAGGGGCAGAACACTGAAGCTTTCTTT. Amino acids: CASSSRQGQNTEAFF.